This TCR beta chain was observed in a study of monozygotic twins with inflammatory bowel disease (dated by TCRdb to between 2018 and 2020). Study-level background: In total, roughly 30 monozygotic twin pairs made up the full study: 19 Danish pairs, all IBD-discordant, plus nine German pairs, of which four were IBD-concordant and five were IBD-discordant. Each individual had, on average, about 151 000 unique TCRalpha sequences and 181 000 unique TCRbeta sequences available for analysis. The search for disease-associated traits relied mainly on comparing, within discordant pairs, IBD patients with their genetically identical healthy co-twins. The research as a whole found: Background noise and inter-individual variability may have been introduced into the repertoires by the differing immunosuppressive treatments among patients. The analysis was unable to tell apart different T cell subtypes. The results gave no support for a single strong signal or clonotype linked to IBD. Compared with healthy twins, IBD patients had fewer clonotypes in common with other individuals, a difference most pronounced in patients showing signs of disease activity. No difference in repertoire similarity was observed between concordant and discordant twins, possibly owing to limited statistical power. A decrease in TCRbeta repertoire diversity, as measured by inverse Simpson index, was observed in IBD patients compared with their healthy co-twins.

A roughly 2.6 ml peripheral blood sample was drawn into PAXgene tubes per donor and stored at -80°C. Total RNA was isolated from whole blood with the PAXgene blood miRNA kit on an automated QIAcube, without T cell sorting. Deep TCRalpha and TCRbeta repertoire profiling with unique molecular barcoding was performed on peripheral blood of monozygotic twin pairs concordant or discordant for inflammatory bowel disease. For every twin pair, smoking habits were documented, and each individual was categorised as a current, former or never smoker. Reading from cysteine to phenylalanine, the CDR3 counts 15 amino acids. No nucleotide data were recorded. From a lookup of the germline V gene, CDR1 and CDR2 are ENHRY and SYGVKD. Library construction relied on 5' RACE. For each TCR library, around 4,000 ng of total RNA was used. For each sample, cDNA synthesis with SMARTScribe reverse transcriptase was split into eight separate reactions. During cDNA synthesis, unique molecular identifiers containing a 6-nucleotide sample barcode were introduced by template switching. Amplification of TCRalpha and TCRbeta cDNA involved two nested PCRs of approximately 16 and 10 cycles, and each PCR was followed by bead purification. Before amplification, the cDNA was treated with uracil DNA-glycosylase and purified using the QIAquick PCR purification kit. In the second PCR, Illumina TruSeq-compatible adapters and sample-specific barcodes were added. TapeStation and Qubit were used to check library quality and concentration, and 5 ng of each library went into the pool. Sequencing of the pooled libraries was done on an Illumina HiSeq2500 single-index Rapid Run using custom sequencing primers and 2 x 100 bp reads. The authors processed their data as follows. UMI-based consensus assembly with MiGEC version 1.2.6 was used to correct PCR and sequencing errors. MiXCR version 2.1.1 was used to carry out V(D)J alignment, clonotype assembly and CDR3 extraction. To normalise gene usage, clonotype sharing and MAIT/NKT TCR abundance, the top 1000, 10 000 and 20 000 clonotypes in each sample were analysed. Diversity was computed as the inverse Simpson index with the vegan R package after downsampling to 27 000 UMIs. Paired Mann-Whitney U tests were applied to discordant twin pairs, with Benjamini-Hochberg correction for multiple testing. Each CDR3 protein sequence appears as one entry after TCRdb reprocessed the reads, and no DNA is included. TCRdb's processing, not the study's, gives the V and J calls here. The sample table holds approximately 400,000 distinct CDR3 sequences. The ten top clones hold 2% to 3% of the sample.

As concerns this clonotype: It lacks a known antigen.

In this chain, TRBV10-3 is recombined with TRBJ1-5. The specimen sequenced was blood. The origin of this receptor is a human donor with ulcerative colitis or Crohn's disease, or a healthy co-twin of an affected twin (not recorded which). CDR3 protein: CAISESPVSNQPQHF.